This T cell receptor beta chain appears in the sequencing data of a study of cytomegalovirus exposure and HLA in healthy donors. In the study overall: HLA-typed donors were the source of some 85 million unique TCRs, which an early data release held. Study-wide results and caveats: A prior analysis recorded that most TCR beta V segments were productive about 87% or about 30% of the time. With later analysis, a missense DCLRE1C variant became linked to TCR beta V- and J-gene trimming. What a later analysis reportedly showed was that an Asian-associated ancestry cluster had fewer N-insertions than the approximately 700-donor mean.

This CDR3 comprises 11 residues. Germline CDR1 reads SEHNR; CDR2 reads FQNEAQ (reference sequence). The PCR was carried out with 60 Vbeta primers and 13 Jbeta primers. Libraries were prepared by immunoSEQ multiplex PCR; TCRdb keeps only in-frame clonotypes and omits some of them. The repertoire holds some 150,000 clones, with approximately 81% as singletons. A note on this clone: The antigen is not known. One end of the junction varies from germline; a read error may be responsible.

The chain uses TRBV7-9 and TRBJ1-2; D gene ambiguous. Sequences were obtained from PBMCs. This clonotype was sampled from a woman in her twenties or thirties in good health and CMV-seropositive. CDR3 region: CSSSSGGGYTF. The CDR3 nucleotides are TGTTCCAGCAGCTCGGGTGGTGGCTACACCTTC.